Listed below are T cell receptor beta chains from one sample, sequenced in a study of OX40 agonist ivuxolimab in advanced cancers. Assay: immunoSEQ multiplex PCR; the TCRdb copy retains only in-frame clones and omits some. Altogether 35,000 to 55,000 clones are present, 90% to 95% being singletons, with the ten largest covering 9.5% to 12%. The specimen was CD4+ or CD8+ T cells sorted from blood, collected in a trial of the OX40 agonist ivuxolimab. These receptors were obtained from an adult with an advanced solid tumor such as melanoma, head and neck, liver or kidney cancer. The CDR3 runs from the conserved cysteine through the conserved F or W.

TRBV5-4,TRBJ2-7,CASSSGLAGNPYEQYF
TRBV28,TRBJ2-5,CASSFLWGRQETQYF
TRBV28,TRBJ1-5,CASSFPGQGRNQPQHF
TRBV29-1,TRBJ2-2,CSPQGPTGELFF
TRBV16,TRBJ1-1,CASSPLLLGEAFF
TRBV10-2,TRBJ1-1,CASSEYRGTEAFF
TRBV7-9,TRBJ2-7,CASSLGSSGQYF
TRBV13,TRBJ1-2,CASSLGRSNYGYTF
TRBV18,TRBJ2-7,CASSPRDRVGSYEQYF
TRBV30,TRBJ2-3,CAWSGTSGSTDTQYF
TRBV7-6,TRBJ2-3,CASSSRDPRDGTDTQYF
TRBV9,TRBJ1-4,CASSVGDRGEKLFF
TRBV13,TRBJ2-1,CASTGLAGVYDEQFF
TRBV7-9,TRBJ2-1,CASSPRINEQFF
TRBV27,TRBJ1-1,CASSLNRGHTEAFF
TRBV5-1,TRBJ2-7,CASSSPGQGIYEQYF
TRBV5-6,TRBJ2-3,CAGSPGVTDTQYF
TRBV6-6,TRBJ2-3,CASMRDTQYF
TRBV5-4,TRBJ2-1,CASSPVGGNEQFF
TRBV5-1,TRBJ1-1,CASSLAVDIPTEAFF
TRBV9,TRBJ1-2,CASSGGTGARSNYGYTF
TRBV11-2,TRBJ2-1,CASSLSQAYNEQFF
TRBV7-2,TRBJ2-5,CASSPLGVAGGETQYF
TRBV7-9,TRBJ2-7,CASSLARAAPYEQYF
TRBV13,TRBJ1-4,CASSGTGGGNEKLFF
TRBV21-1,TRBJ1-1,CASSKHSHLMNTEAFF
TRBV4-3,TRBJ2-6,CASSQGTGVLSGANVLTF
TRBV7-3,TRBJ2-1,CASSLLASGAYNEQFF
TRBV21-1,NA,CASSKLRGTSGSISAYEQYF
TRBV4-3,TRBJ2-1,CASSQGRGSTYNEQFF
TRBV6-1,TRBJ1-2,CATGTGARANYGYTF
TRBV13,TRBJ2-1,CASSLGLLAGVSNEQFF
TRBV9,TRBJ1-2,CASSDPSSYYGYTF
TRBV29-1,TRBJ2-1,CSVGGWRTGDNEQFF
TRBV5-4,TRBJ2-7,CASSRSAGLHYEQYF
TRBV6-5,TRBJ1-6,CASSYSIWDSSFTLHF
TRBV7-3,TRBJ2-2,CASSLIGAGELFF
TRBV10-1,TRBJ2-2,CASGRTGELFF
TRBV19,TRBJ2-1,CASRGTGSTNEQFF
TRBV7-6,TRBJ1-2,CASSNSRAGGYTF
TRBV4-1,TRBJ2-7,CASSPPGGPYEQYF
TRBV5-6,TRBJ1-4,CASSLAGGLNEKLFF
TRBV4-3,TRBJ1-5,CASSQGQGVNQPQHF
TRBV7-9,TRBJ1-1,CASSPGTEAFF
TRBV7-2,TRBJ2-5,CATQAGETQYF
TRBV6-5,TRBJ2-7,CASSSTGTESYEQYF
TRBV23-1,TRBJ1-5,CASSHPQGCYQPQHF
TRBV28,TRBJ1-2,CASSFISASRDGYTF
TRBV19,TRBJ2-2,CASSFRLGNTGELFF
TRBV7-9,TRBJ1-2,CASSLTQGEIYGYTF
TRBV7-9,TRBJ2-3,CASSLTGLAGLLDTQYF
TRBV7-2,TRBJ2-7,CASSLGPGSLTTSYEQYF
TRBV4-3,TRBJ2-2,CASSRSIGSGHGELFF
TRBV2,TRBJ1-2,CASRTNGDYGYTF
TRBV7-8,TRBJ2-1,CASSPTAPVRAYNEQFF
TRBV6-5,TRBJ2-1,CASSYSGNEQFF
TRBV27,TRBJ2-7,CASSNRDRVDEQYF
TRBV13,TRBJ1-1,CASSSTPEAFF